Included here is one T cell receptor beta chain sequence, with context. Its target is unknown. Compared with germline, one end of the junction differs, possibly owing to a read error. The template was RNA from unsorted bulk tissue. The data are from a study of tumor and adjacent non-tumor tissue in lung cancer. Study at large: Histology: under 15 adenocarcinoma, a couple of squamous cell carcinoma, 1 small cell lung cancer. Samples averaged about 4.17 million productive TCRbeta reads each. Study-wide findings and caveats: Tumor tissue had significantly higher TCR diversity than normal lung.

Three rounds of nested PCR, following a modified ARM-PCR protocol, produced the TCRbeta library. TCRdb reprocessed the multiplex PCR reads with MiXCR, giving one entry per CDR3 protein. The sample includes around 140,000 distinct CDR3 sequences, around 67% of them seen just once. The CDR3 contains 10 residues. The germline V gene has CDR1 DFQATT and CDR2 SNEGSKA (reference sequence). Sequenced material: lung tumor tissue. This clonotype originated in a man in his fifties or sixties with small cell lung cancer. This sequence joins TRBV20-1 and TRBJ2-3; D is ambiguous. The CDR3 DNA follows: TGCTGTGCTAGGACAGATACGCAGTATTTT. Translating it yields CCARTDTQYF.